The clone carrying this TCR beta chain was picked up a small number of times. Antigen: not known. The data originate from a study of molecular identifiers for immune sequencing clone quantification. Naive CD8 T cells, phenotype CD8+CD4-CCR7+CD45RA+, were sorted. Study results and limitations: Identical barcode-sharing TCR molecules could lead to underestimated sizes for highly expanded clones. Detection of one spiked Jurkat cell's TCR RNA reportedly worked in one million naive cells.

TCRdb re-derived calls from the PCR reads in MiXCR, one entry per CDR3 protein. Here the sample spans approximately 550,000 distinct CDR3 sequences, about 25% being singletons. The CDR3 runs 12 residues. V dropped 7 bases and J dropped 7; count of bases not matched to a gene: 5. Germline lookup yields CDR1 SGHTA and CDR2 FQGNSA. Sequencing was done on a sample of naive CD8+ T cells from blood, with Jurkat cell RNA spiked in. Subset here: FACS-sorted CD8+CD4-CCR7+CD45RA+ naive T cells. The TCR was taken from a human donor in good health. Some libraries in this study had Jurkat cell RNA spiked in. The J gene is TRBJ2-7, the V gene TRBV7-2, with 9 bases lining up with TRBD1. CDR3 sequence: CASTPGQGEQYF. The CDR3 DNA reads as TGTGCCAGCACACCCGGACAGGGGGAGCAGTACTTC.